This T cell receptor (beta chain) appears in the sequencing data of a study of shared clonotypes between healthy human individuals. TCRdb's table, derived via immunoSEQ multiplex PCR, lists solely in-frame clones and lacks some. The sample holds around 1,900,000 clones, about 93% seen once. The CDR3 has 15 amino acids. Germline V lookup: CDR1 SEHNR, CDR2 FQNEAQ (reference sequence). CD45RO-negative, CCR7-positively selected cells formed the naive CD8 fraction, excluding terminally differentiated effector memory CD45RA+ cells. The donor population consisted of healthy HIV-negative adults with no recent acute infections or vaccinations.

The sample consisted of naive CD8+ T cells from PBMCs. The chain recombines TRBV7-9 with TRBJ2-5, with 9 nucleotides matching TRBD1. The J call may not be correct, given that the DNA end is closer to TRBJ2-7. The TCR sequence derives from a man aged 18 to 29 in good health. Some clones in this sample may be carry-over from other donors' samples. For the CDR3, the DNA is TGTGCCAGCAGCTCCCCCGGGACAGGGAACTACGAGCAGTACTTC. Its translation: CASSSPGTGNYEQYF.